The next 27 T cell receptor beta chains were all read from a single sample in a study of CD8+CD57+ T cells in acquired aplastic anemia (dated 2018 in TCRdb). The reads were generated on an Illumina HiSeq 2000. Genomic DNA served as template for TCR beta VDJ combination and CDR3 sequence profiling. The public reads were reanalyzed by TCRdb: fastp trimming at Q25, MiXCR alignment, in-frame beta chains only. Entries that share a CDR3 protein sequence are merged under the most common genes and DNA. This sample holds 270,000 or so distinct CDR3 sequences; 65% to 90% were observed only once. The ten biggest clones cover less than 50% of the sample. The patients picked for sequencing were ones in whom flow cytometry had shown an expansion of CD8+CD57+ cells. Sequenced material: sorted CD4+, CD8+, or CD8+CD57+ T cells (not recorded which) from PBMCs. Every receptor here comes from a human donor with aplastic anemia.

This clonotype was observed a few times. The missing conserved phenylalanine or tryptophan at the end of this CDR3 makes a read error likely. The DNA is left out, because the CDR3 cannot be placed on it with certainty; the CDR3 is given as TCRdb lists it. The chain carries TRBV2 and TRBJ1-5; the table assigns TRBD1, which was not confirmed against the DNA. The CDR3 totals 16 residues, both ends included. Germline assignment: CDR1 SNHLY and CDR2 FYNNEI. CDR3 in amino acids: CASSWTGGEWGYTFGS.

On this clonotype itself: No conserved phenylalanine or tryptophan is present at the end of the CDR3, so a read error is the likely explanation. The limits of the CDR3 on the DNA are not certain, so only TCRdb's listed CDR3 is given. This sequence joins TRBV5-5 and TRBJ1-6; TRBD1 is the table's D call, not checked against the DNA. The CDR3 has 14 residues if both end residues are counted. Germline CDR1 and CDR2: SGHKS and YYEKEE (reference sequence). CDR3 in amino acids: CASSFATDNSPLRS.

This CDR3 is CSVDGELNTEAFF. CDR3 DNA sequence: TGCAGCGTTGACGGGGAGCTGAACACTGAAGCTTTCTTT. The chain combines TRBV29-1 with TRBJ1-1; D unclear. Germline CDR1 SQVTM, CDR2 ANQGSEA. This CDR3 contains 13 residues. The V end lost 3 bases, the J end lost 0 bases, and 8 bases lay between the germline ends.

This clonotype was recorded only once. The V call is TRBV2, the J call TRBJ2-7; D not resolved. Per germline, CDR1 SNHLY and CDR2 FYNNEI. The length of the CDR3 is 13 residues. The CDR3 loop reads CASGYAGTYEQYV. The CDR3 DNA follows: TGTGCCAGCGGGTACGCAGGCACATACGAGCAGTATGTT.

The CDR3 DNA reads TGCAGTGCTGGACCGGGGGGAACAGATACGCAGTATTTT. Its translation is CSAGPGGTDTQYF. The rearrangement uses TRBV20-1 and TRBJ2-3; TRBD2 matches at 7 bases. Trimming cost V 5 bases and J 3 bases; bases outside gene matches: 5. From germline, CDR1 is DFQATT and CDR2 SNEGSKA (reference sequence). This CDR3 comprises 13 residues.

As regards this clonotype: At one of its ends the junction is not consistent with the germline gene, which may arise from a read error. The CDR3 DNA follows: TGTGCCAGTAGTGGGACAGGGACCGCTTCCAATGGGCAGATCTTC. Its translation: CASSGTGTASNGQIF. This chain connects TRBV19 to TRBJ1-2; TRBD1 agrees at 9 bases. Germline CDR1 and CDR2: LNHDA and SQIVND (reference sequence). This CDR3 is 15 amino acids long.

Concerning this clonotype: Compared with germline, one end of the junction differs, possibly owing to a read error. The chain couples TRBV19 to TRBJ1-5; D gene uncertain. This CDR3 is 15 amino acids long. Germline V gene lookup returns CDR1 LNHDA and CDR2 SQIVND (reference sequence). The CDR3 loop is CASSISSGYNKPQHF. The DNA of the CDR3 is TGTGCCAGTAGTATTTCTAGCGGGTACAATAAGCCCCAGCATTTT.

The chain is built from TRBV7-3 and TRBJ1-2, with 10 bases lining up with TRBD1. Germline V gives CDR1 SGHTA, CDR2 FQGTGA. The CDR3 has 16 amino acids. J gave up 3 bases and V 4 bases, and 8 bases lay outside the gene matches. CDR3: CASSSRDRGLHYGYTF. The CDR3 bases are TGTGCCAGCAGCTCGCGGGACAGGGGTTTACACTATGGCTACACCTTC.

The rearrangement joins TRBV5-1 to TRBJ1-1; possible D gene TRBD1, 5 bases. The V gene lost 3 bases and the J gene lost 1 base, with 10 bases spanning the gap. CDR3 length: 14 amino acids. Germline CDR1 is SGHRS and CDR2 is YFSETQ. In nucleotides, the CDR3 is TGCGCCAGCAGCTCTGTAACAGGGAACACTGAAGCTTTCTTT. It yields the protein CASSSVTGNTEAFF.

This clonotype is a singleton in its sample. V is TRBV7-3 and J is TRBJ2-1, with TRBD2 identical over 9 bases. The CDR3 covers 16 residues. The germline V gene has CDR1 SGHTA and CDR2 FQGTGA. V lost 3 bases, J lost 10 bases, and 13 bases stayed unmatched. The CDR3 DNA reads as TGTGCCAGCAGCTTTGAAAGAAGCGGGGGGCAGTACGAGCAGTTCTTC. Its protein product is CASSFERSGGQYEQFF.

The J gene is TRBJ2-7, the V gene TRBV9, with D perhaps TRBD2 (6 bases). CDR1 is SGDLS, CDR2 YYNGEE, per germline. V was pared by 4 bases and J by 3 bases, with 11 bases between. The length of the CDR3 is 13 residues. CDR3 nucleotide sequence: TGTGCCAGCAGCTTGGGGGGAATCTACGAGCAGTACTTC. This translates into CASSLGGIYEQYF.

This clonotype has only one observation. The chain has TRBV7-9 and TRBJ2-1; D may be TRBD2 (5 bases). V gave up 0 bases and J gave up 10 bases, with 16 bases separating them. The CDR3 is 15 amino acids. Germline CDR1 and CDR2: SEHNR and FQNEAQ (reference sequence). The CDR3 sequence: CASSLASGPDKEQFF. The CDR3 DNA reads TGTGCCAGCAGCTTAGCGAGCGGTCCCGATAAGGAGCAGTTCTTC.

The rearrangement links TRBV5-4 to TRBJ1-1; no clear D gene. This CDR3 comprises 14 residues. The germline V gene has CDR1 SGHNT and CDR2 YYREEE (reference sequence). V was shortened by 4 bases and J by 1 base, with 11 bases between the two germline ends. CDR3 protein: CASSITSKNTEAFF. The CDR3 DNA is TGTGCCAGCAGCATTACTAGCAAGAACACTGAAGCTTTCTTT.

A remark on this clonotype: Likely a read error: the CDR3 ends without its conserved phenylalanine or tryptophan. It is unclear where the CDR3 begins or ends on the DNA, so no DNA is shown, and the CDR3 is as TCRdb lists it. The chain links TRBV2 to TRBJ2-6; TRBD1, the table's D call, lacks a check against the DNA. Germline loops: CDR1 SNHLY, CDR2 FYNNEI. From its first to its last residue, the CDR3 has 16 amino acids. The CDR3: CASGDGGTYTQYFLTG.

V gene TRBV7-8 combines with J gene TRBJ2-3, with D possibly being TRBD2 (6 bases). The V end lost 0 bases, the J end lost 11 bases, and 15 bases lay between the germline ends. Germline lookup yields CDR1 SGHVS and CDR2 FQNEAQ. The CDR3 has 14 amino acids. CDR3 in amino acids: CASSLAGGSHKQYF. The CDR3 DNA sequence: TGTGCCAGCAGCTTAGCGGGAGGTTCTCATAAGCAGTATTTT.

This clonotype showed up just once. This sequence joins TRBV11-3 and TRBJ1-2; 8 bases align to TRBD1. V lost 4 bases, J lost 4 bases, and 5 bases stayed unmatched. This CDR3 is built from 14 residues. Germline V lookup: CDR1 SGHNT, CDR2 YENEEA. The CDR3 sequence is CASSSPTGVYGYTF. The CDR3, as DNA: TGTGCCAGCAGCTCCCCGACAGGGGTCTATGGCTACACCTTC.

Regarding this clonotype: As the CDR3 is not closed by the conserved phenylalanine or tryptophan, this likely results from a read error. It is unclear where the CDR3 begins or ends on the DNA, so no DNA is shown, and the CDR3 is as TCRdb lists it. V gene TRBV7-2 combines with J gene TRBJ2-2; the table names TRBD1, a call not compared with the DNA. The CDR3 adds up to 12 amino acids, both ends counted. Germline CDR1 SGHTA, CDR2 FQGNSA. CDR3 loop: CASSLVLTGNTE.

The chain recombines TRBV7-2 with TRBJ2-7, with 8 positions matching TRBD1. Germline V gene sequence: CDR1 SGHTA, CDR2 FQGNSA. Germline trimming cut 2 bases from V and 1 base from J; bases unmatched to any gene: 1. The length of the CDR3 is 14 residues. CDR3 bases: TGTGCCAGCAGCTTACAGGGGGCTTCCTACGAGCAGTACTTC. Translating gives CASSLQGASYEQYF.

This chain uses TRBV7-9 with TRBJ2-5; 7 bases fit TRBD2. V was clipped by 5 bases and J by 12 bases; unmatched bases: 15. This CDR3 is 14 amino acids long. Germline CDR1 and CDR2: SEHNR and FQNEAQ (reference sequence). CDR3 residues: CASSRGREEESEYF. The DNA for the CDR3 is TGTGCCAGCAGCAGAGGGAGGGAGGAAGAGAGCGAGTACTTC.

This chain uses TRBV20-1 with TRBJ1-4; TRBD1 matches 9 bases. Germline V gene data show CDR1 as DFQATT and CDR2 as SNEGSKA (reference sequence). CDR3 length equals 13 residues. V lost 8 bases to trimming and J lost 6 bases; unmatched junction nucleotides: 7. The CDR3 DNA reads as TGCAGTTTCGGACAGGGGAGTGATGAAAAACTGTTTTTT. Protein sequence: CSFGQGSDEKLFF.

CDR3: CSVVDTFADGYTF. CDR3 sequence (DNA): TGCAGCGTCGTTGACACCTTTGCGGATGGCTACACCTTC. The gene calls are TRBV29-1 and TRBJ1-2; D remains ambiguous. The ends were cut back, 6 bases at V and 6 bases at J, with 17 bases in the middle. The V gene's germline CDR1 is SQVTM and CDR2 ANQGSEA. CDR3 length: 13 amino acids.

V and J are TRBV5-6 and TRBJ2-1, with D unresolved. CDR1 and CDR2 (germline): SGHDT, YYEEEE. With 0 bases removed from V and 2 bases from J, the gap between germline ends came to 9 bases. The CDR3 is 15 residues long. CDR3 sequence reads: CASSLADGAYNEQFF. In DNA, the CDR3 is TGTGCCAGCAGCTTGGCTGACGGAGCCTACAATGAGCAGTTCTTC. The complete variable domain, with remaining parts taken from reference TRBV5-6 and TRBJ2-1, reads DAGVTQSPTHLIKTRGQQVTLRCSPKSGHDTVSWYQQALGQGPQFIFQYYEEEERQRGNFPDRFSGHQFPNYSSELNVNALLLGDSALYLCASSLADGAYNEQFFGPGTRLTVL.

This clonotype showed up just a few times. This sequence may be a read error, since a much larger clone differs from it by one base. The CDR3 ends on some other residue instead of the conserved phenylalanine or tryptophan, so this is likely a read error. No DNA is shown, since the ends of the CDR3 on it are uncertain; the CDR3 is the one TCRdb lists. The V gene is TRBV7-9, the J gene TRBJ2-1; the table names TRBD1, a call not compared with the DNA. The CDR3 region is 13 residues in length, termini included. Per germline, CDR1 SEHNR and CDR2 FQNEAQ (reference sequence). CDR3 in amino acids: CASSFERSEGRDE.

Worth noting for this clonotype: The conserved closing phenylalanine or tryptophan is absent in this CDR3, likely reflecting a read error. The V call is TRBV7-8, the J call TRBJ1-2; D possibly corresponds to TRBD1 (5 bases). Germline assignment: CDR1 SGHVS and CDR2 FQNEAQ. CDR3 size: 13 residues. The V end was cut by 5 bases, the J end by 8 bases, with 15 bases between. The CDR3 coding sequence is TGTGCCAGCAGCCAAGGCCTTGCAGGGGGCTACACCGAC. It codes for CASSQGLAGGYTD.

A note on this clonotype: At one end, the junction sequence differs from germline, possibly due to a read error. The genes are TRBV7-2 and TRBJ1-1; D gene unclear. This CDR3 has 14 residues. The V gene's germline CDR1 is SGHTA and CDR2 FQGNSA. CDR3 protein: CASSLGLAGDKEPF. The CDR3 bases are TGTGCCAGCAGCTTAGGGCTAGCGGGAGACAAAGAGCCGTTT.

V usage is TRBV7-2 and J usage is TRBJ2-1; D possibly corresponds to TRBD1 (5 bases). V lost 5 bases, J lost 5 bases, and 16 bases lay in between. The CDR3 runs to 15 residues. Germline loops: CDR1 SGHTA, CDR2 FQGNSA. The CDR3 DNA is TGTGCCAGCAGCCAAGCGCAGGGATTGAACAATGAGCAGTTCTTC. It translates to CASSQAQGLNNEQFF.

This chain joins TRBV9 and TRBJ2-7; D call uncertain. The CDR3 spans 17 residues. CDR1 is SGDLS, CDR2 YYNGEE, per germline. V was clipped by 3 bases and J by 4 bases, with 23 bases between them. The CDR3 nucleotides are TGTGCCAGCAGCGCCGAGGTAGGCAGTAAGTCCGATTACGAGCAGTACTTC. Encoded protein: CASSAEVGSKSDYEQYF.